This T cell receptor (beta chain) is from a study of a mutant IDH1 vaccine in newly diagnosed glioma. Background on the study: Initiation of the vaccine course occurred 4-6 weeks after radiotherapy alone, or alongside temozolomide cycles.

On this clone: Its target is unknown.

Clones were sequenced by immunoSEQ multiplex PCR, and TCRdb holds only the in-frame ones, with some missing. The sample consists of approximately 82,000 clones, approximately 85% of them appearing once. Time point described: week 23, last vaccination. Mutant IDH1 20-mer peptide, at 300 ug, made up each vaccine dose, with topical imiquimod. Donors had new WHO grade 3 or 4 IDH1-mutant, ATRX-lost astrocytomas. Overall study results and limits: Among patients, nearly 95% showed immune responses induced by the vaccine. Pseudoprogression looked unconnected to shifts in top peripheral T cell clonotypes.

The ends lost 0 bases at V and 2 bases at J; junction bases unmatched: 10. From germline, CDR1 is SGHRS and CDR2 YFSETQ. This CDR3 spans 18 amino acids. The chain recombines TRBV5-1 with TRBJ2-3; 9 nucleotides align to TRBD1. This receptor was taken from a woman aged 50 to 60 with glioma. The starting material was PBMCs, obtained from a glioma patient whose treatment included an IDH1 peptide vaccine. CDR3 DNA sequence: TGCGCCAGCAGCTTGGGGGGACAGGGTCCTCCTTCCACAGATACGCAGTATTTT. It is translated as CASSLGGQGPPSTDTQYF. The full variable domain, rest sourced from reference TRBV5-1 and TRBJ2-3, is KAGVTQTPRYLIKTRGQQVTLSCSPISGHRSVSWYQQTPGQGLQFLFEYFSETQRNKGNFPGRFSGRQFSNSRSEMNVSTLELGDSALYLCASSLGGQGPPSTDTQYFGPGTRLTVL.